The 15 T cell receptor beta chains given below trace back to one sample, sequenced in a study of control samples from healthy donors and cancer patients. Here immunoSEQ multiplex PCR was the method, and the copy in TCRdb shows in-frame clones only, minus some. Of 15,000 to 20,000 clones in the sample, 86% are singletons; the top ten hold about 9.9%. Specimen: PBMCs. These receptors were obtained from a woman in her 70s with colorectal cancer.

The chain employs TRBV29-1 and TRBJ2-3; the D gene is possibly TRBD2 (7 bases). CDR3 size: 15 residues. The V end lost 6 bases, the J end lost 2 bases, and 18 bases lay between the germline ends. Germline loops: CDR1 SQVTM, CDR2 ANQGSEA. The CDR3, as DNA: TGCAGCGTCTCAGGGGCTAGCGGATACACAGATACGCAGTATTTT. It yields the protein CSVSGASGYTDTQYF.

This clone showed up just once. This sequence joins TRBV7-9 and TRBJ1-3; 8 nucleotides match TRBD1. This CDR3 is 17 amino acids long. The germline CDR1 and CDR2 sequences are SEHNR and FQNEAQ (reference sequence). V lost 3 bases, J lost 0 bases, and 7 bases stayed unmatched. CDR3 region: CASSFGQGFYSGNTIYF. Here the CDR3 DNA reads TGTGCCAGCAGCTTCGGACAGGGATTCTACTCTGGAAACACCATATATTTT.

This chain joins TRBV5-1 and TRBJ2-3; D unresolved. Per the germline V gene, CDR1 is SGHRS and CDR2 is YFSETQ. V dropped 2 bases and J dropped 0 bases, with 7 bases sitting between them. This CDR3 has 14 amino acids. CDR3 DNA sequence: TGCGCCAGCAGCTTTGACCCTAGCACAGATACGCAGTATTTT. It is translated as CASSFDPSTDTQYF.

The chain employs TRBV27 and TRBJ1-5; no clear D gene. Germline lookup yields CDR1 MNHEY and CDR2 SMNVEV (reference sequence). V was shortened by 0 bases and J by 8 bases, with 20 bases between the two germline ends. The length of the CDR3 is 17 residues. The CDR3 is CASSLSARSGVWEPQHF. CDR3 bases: TGTGCCAGCAGTTTATCCGCTCGAAGCGGGGTATGGGAGCCCCAGCATTTT.

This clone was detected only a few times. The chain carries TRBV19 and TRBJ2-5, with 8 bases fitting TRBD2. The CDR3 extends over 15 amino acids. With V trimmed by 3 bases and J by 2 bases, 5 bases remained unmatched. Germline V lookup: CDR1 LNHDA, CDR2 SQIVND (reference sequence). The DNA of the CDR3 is TGTGCCAGTAGTATTGGACGGGGGGGACAAGAGACCCAGTACTTC. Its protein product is CASSIGRGGQETQYF.

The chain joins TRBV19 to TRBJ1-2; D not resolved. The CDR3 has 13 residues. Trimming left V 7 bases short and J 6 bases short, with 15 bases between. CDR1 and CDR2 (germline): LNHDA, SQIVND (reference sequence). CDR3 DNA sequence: TGTGCCAGTACCCGGACCGGGTGGGATGGCTACACCTTC. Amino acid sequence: CASTRTGWDGYTF.

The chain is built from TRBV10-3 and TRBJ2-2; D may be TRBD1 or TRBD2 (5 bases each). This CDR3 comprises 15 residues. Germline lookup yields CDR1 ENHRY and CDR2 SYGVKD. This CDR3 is CATTYSAGSTGELFF. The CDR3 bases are TGTGCTACGACCTACAGTGCAGGGAGCACCGGGGAGCTGTTTTTT.

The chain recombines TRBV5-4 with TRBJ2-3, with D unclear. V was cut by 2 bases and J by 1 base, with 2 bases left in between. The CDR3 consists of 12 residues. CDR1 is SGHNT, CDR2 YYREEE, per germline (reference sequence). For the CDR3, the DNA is TGTGCCAGCAGCTTCGGCACAGATACGCAGTATTTT. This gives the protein CASSFGTDTQYF.

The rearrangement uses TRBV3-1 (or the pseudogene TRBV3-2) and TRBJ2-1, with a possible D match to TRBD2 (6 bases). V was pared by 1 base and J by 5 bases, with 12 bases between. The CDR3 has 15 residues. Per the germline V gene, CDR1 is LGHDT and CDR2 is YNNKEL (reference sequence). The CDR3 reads CASSQVTLADNEQFF. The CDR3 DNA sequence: TGTGCCAGCAGCCAAGTAACATTAGCGGACAATGAGCAGTTCTTC.

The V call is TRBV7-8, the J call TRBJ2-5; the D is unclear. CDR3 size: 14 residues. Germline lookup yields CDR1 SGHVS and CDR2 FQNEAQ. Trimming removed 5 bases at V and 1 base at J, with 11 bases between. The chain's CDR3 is CASSVPRIQETQYF. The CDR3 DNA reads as TGTGCCAGCAGCGTCCCTAGGATCCAAGAGACCCAGTACTTC.

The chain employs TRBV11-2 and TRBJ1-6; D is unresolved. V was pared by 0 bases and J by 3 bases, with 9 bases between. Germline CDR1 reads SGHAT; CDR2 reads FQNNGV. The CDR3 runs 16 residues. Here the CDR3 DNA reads TGTGCCAGCAGCTTAGAGTTGCGATACTATAATTCACCCCTCCACTTT. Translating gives CASSLELRYYNSPLHF.

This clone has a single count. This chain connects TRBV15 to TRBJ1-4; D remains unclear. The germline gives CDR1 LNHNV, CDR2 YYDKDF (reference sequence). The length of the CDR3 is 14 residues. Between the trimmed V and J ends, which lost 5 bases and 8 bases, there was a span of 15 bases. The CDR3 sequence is CATSPGPIGEKLFF. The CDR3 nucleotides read TGTGCCACCAGCCCCGGACCCATTGGGGAAAAACTGTTTTTT.

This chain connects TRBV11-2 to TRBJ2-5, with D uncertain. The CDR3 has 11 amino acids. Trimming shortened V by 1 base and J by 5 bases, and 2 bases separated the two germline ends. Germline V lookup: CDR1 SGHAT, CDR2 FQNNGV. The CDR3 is CASSLAETQYF. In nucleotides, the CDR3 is TGTGCCAGCAGCTTAGCCGAGACCCAGTACTTC.

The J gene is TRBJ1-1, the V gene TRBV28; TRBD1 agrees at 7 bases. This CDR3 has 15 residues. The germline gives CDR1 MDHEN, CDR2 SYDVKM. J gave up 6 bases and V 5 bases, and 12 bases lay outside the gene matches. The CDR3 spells CASSPRPGGQAEAFF. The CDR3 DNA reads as TGTGCCAGCAGTCCCCGTCCAGGGGGGCAGGCTGAAGCTTTCTTT.

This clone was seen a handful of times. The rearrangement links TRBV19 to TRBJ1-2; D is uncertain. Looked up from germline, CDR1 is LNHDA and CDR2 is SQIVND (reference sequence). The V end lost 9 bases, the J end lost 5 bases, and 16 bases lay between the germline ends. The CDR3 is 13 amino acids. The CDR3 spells CASRLNEGYGYTF. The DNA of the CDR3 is TGTGCCAGCCGACTGAACGAGGGTTATGGCTACACCTTC.